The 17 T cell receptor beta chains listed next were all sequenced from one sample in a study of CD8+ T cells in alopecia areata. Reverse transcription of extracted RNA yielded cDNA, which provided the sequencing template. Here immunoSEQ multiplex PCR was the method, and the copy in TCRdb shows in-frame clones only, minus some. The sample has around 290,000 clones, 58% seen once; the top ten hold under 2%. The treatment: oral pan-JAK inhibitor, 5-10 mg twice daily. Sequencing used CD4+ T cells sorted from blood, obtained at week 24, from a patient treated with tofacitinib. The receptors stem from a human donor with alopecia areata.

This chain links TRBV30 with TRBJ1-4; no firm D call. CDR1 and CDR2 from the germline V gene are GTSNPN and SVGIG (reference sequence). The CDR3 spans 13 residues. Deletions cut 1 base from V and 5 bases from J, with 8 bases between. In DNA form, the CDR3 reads TGTGCCTGGAGTGAACAGCCGAATGAAAAACTGTTTTTT. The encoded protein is CAWSEQPNEKLFF. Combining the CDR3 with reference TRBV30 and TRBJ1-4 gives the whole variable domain SQTIHQWPATLVQPVGSPLSLECTVEGTSNPNLYWYRQAAGRGLQLLFYSVGIGQISSEVPQNLSASRPQDRQFILSSKKLLLSDSGFYLCAWSEQPNEKLFFGSGTQLSVL.

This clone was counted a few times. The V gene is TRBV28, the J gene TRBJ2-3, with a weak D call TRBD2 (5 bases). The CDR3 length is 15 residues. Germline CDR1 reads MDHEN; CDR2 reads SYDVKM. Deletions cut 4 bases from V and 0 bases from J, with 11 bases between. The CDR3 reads CASSSGLQSTDTQYF. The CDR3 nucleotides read TGTGCCAGCAGTTCCGGACTGCAAAGCACAGATACGCAGTATTTT.

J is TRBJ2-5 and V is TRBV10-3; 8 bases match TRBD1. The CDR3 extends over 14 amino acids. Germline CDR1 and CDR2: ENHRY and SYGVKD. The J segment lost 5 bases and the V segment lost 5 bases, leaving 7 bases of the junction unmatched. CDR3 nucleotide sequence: TGTGCCATCAGTCGGACAGGGTCTACGGAGACCCAGTACTTC. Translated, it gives CAISRTGSTETQYF.

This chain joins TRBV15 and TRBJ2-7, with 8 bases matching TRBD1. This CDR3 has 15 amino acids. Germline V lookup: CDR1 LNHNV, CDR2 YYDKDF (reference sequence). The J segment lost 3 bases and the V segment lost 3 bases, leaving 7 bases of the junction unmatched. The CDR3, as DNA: TGTGCCACCAGCAGTGAGGGAACAGGGGGCTACGAGCAGTACTTC. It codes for CATSSEGTGGYEQYF.

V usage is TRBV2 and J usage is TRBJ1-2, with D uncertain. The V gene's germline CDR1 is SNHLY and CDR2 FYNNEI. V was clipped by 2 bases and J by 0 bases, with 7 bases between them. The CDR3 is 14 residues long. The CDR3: CASSERAANYGYTF. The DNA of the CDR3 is TGTGCCAGCAGTGAACGTGCGGCTAACTATGGCTACACCTTC.

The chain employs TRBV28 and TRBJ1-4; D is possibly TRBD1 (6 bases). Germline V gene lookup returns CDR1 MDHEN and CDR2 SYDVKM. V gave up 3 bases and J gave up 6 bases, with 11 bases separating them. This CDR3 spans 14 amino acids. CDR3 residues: CASSLGRGHEKLFF. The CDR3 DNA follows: TGTGCCAGCAGTTTGGGCAGGGGTCATGAAAAACTGTTTTTT.

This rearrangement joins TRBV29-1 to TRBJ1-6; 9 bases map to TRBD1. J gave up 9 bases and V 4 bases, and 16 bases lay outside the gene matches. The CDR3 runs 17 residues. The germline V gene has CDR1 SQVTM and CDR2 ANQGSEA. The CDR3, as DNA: TGCAGCGTTGGAGGGACAGGGTTTAACGGAGGCCCTTCACCCCTCCACTTT. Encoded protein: CSVGGTGFNGGPSPLHF. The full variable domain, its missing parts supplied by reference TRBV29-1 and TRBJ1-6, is SAVISQKPSRDICQRGTSLTIQCQVDSQVTMMFWYRQQPGQSLTLIATANQGSEATYESGFVIDKFPISRPNLTFSTLTVSNMSPEDSSIYLCSVGGTGFNGGPSPLHFGNGTRLTVT.

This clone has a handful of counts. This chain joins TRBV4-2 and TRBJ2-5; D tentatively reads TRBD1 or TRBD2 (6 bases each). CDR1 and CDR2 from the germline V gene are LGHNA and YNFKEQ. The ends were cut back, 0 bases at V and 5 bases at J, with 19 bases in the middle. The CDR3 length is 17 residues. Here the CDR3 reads CASSQEGRGGQSETQYF. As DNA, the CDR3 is TGTGCCAGCAGCCAAGAAGGCAGGGGAGGACAGTCGGAGACCCAGTACTTC.

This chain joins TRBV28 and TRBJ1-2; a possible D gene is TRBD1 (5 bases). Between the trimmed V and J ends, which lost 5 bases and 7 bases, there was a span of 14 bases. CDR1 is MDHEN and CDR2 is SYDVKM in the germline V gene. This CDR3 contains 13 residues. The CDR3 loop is CASSLEGLLGYTF. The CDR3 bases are TGTGCCAGCAGTCTGGAGGGACTCCTTGGCTACACCTTC.

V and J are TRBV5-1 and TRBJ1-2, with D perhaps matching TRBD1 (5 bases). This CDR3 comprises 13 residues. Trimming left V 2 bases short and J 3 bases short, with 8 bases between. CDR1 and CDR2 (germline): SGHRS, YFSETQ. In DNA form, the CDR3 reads TGCGCCAGCAGCTTAGACAGCTACTATGGCTACACCTTC. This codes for CASSLDSYYGYTF.

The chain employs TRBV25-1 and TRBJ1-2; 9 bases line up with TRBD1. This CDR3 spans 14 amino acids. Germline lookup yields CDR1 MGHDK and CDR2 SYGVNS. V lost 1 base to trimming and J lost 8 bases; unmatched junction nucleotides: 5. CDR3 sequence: CASSESGQGQGYTF. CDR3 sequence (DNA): TGTGCCAGCAGTGAATCGGGACAGGGTCAGGGCTACACCTTC.

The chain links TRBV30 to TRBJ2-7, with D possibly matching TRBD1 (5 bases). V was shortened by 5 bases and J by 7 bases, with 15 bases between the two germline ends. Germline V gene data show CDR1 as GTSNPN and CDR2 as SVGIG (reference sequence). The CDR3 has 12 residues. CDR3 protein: CAWEQGLSEQYF. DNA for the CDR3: TGTGCCTGGGAGCAGGGTTTAAGTGAGCAGTACTTC.

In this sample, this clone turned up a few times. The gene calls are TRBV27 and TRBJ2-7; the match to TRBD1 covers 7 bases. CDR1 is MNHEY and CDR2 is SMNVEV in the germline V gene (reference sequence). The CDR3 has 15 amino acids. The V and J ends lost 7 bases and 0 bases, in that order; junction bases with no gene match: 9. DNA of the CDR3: TGTGCCAGCAAGTTACGGGACAGAAGCTCCTACGAGCAGTACTTC. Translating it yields CASKLRDRSSYEQYF.

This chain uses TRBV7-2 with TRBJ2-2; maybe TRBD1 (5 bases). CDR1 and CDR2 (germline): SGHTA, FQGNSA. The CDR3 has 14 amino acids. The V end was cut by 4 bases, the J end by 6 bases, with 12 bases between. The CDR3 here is CASSYQGGAGELFF. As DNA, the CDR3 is TGTGCCAGCAGCTATCAGGGTGGGGCCGGGGAGCTGTTTTTT.

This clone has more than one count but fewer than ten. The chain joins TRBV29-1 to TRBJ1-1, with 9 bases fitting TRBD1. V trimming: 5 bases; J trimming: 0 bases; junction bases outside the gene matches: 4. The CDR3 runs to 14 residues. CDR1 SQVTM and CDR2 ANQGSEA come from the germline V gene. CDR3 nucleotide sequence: TGCAGCGTTCACAGGGGGCTCATGAACACTGAAGCTTTCTTT. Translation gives CSVHRGLMNTEAFF. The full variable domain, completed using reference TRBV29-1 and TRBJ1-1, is SAVISQKPSRDICQRGTSLTIQCQVDSQVTMMFWYRQQPGQSLTLIATANQGSEATYESGFVIDKFPISRPNLTFSTLTVSNMSPEDSSIYLCSVHRGLMNTEAFFGQGTRLTVV.

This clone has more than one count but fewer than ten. The CDR3 DNA reads TGCGCCAGCAGTCCCCTGGCCTCCGAGGCAGCCTTTCCCTACGAGCAGTACTTC. Its translation: CASSPLASEAAFPYEQYF. The rearrangement links TRBV23-1 to TRBJ2-7; D remains ambiguous. TRBV23-1 has ORF status, its function being uncertain. The V gene lost 4 bases and the J gene lost 2 bases, with 24 bases spanning the gap. The CDR3 is 18 amino acids.

In DNA, the CDR3 is TGCAGCGCTGGGACAGGCGGCCAGCCCCAGCATTTT. Translation: CSAGTGGQPQHF. The V call is TRBV29-1, the J call TRBJ1-5, with 8 bases lining up with TRBD1. This CDR3 has 12 residues. Trimming at V came to 7 bases and at J to 7 bases, leaving 6 bases not matched to a gene. The germline V gene has CDR1 SQVTM and CDR2 ANQGSEA.